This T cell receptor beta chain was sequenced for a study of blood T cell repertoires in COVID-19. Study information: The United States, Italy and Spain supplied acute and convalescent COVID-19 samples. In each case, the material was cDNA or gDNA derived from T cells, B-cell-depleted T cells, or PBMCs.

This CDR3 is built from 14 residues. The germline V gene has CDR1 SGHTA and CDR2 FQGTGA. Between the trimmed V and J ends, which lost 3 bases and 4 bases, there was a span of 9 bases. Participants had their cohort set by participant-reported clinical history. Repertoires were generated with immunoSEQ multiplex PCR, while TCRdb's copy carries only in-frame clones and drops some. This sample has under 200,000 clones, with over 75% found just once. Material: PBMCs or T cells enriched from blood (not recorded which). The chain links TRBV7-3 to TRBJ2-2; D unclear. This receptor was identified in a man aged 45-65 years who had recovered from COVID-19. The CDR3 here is CASSFGVPTGELFF. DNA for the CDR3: TGTGCCAGCAGCTTCGGAGTCCCCACCGGGGAGCTGTTTTTT.